The 15 T cell receptor beta chains listed next were all sequenced from one sample in a study of T cells in Graves' hyperthyroidism and ophthalmopathy. The TCR beta CDR3 regions underwent amplification using RNA transcripts as the source. The TCR CDR3 first-round RT-PCR relied on the HTBI primer set. In TCRdb, the multiplex PCR reads were re-called with MiXCR into one record per CDR3 protein. The table lists about 400,000 distinct CDR3 sequences, 14% to 15% of them singletons. Sequenced material: blood. These receptors were collected from a woman aged 30 to 39 with Graves' hyperthyroidism.

The V and J genes are TRBV20-1 and TRBJ2-1; D uncertain. The CDR3 length is 11 residues. Between the trimmed V and J ends, which lost 0 bases and 7 bases, there was a span of 4 bases. Germline lookup yields CDR1 DFQATT and CDR2 SNEGSKA (reference sequence). The CDR3 is CSARDKNEQFF. The CDR3, as DNA: TGCAGTGCTAGAGATAAAAATGAGCAGTTCTTC.

This clonotype was counted between two and nine times. The chain is built from TRBV20-1 and TRBJ2-1; no clear D gene. Germline V lookup: CDR1 DFQATT, CDR2 SNEGSKA (reference sequence). The CDR3 has 12 residues. V lost 5 bases to trimming and J lost 4 bases, with 9 bases between them. Written as DNA, the CDR3 is TGCAGTGCTCTAGAAATTTACAATGAGCAGTTCTTC. This gives the protein CSALEIYNEQFF.

At least ten counts were recorded for this clonotype. This sequence joins TRBV11-2 and TRBJ1-1, with D unclear. Trimming took 5 bases from V and 1 from J, leaving 17 bases between them. Per germline, CDR1 SGHAT and CDR2 FQNNGV. This CDR3 comprises 16 residues. CDR3 amino acids: CASSLGTETSNTEAFF. In nucleotides, the CDR3 is TGTGCCAGCAGCCTCGGTACAGAGACCTCGAACACTGAAGCTTTCTTT.

V and J are TRBV5-1 and TRBJ2-3; 7 bases agree with TRBD1. With V trimmed by 2 bases and J by 2 bases, 11 bases remained unmatched. CDR3 length: 17 amino acids. Germline CDR1 is SGHRS and CDR2 is YFSETQ. The CDR3 loop is CASSLRSARGLTDTQYF. The CDR3 DNA follows: TGCGCCAGCAGCTTACGCTCTGCGAGGGGGCTCACAGATACGCAGTATTTT.

Details on this clonotype: A much larger clone differs by one base, so this may be a read error. The rearrangement uses TRBV28 and TRBJ2-4; perhaps D is TRBD1 or TRBD2 (5 bases each). The V and J ends lost 5 bases and 6 bases respectively, with 11 bases between them. Germline V CDR1 and CDR2: MDHEN, SYDVKM. The CDR3 spans 13 residues. CDR3: CASSGGRGNIQYF. The CDR3 DNA sequence: TGTGCCAGCAGTGGGGGACGGGGAAACATTCAGTACTTC.

This clonotype turned up a few times. J is TRBJ2-1 and V is TRBV24-1, with TRBD2 identical over 9 bases. Trimming removed 5 bases from V and 8 bases from J; junction bases left unmatched: 9. The length of the CDR3 is 15 residues. Germline assignment: CDR1 KGHDR and CDR2 SFDVKD. This chain's CDR3 is CATSGPGGRADEQFF. The CDR3 DNA reads as TGTGCCACCAGTGGACCTGGCGGGAGGGCCGATGAGCAGTTCTTC.

The chain joins TRBV28 to TRBJ2-1, with 7 nucleotides matching TRBD2. The germline V gene has CDR1 MDHEN and CDR2 SYDVKM. V was pared by 2 bases and J by 8 bases, with 9 bases of the junction left unmatched. The CDR3 is 15 amino acids. CDR3 DNA: TGTGCCAGCAGTTTAGTCCTAGCGGAAAATGATGAGCAGTTCTTC. This codes for CASSLVLAENDEQFF.

This clonotype was detected only a few times. J is TRBJ1-3 and V is TRBV9, with TRBD1 as a possible D gene (5 bases). The V gene lost 0 bases and the J gene lost 0 bases, with 7 bases spanning the gap. Germline V gives CDR1 SGDLS, CDR2 YYNGEE. This CDR3 comprises 15 residues. CDR3 region: CASSVEGLSGNTIYF. As DNA, the CDR3 is TGTGCCAGCAGCGTAGAGGGGCTCTCTGGAAACACCATATATTTT.

The CDR3 region has the DNA TGTGCCAGCAGTGAAGCGGGCAGGGTTCAGCCCCAGCATTTT. Its protein is CASSEAGRVQPQHF. This chain connects TRBV6-1 to TRBJ1-5; TRBD1 might be the D (5 bases). Germline V gives CDR1 MNHNS, CDR2 SASEGT. The length of the CDR3 is 14 residues. V was pared by 0 bases and J by 6 bases, with 9 bases between.

This sequence joins TRBV5-1 and TRBJ1-4; D gene uncertain. From germline, CDR1 is SGHRS and CDR2 YFSETQ. V lost 0 bases and J 4 bases, leaving 4 bases between the germline ends. CDR3 length equals 13 residues. CDR3 nucleotides: TGCGCCAGCAGCTTGGAGATTAATGAAAAACTGTTTTTT. This codes for CASSLEINEKLFF.

This clonotype occurred a few times. One end of the junction is discordant with germline, which a read error may explain. J is TRBJ2-3 and V is TRBV28; D gene unclear. CDR1 is MDHEN, CDR2 SYDVKM, per germline. The CDR3 totals 11 residues. CDR3 nucleotide sequence: TGTACCAGCAGTTTAGGTGATACGCAGTATTTT. Encoded protein: CTSSLGDTQYF.

This sequence joins TRBV29-1 and TRBJ2-2, with unresolved D. The CDR3 runs 15 residues. Between the trimmed V and J ends, which lost 5 bases and 6 bases, there was a span of 19 bases. Germline lookup yields CDR1 SQVTM and CDR2 ANQGSEA. CDR3 nucleotides: TGCAGCGTTTTGCTAGGTCCTGACGTACCCGGGGAGCTGTTTTTT. Translation gives CSVLLGPDVPGELFF.

This clonotype was detected ten times or more. The chain uses TRBV6-1 and TRBJ2-7; D might be TRBD1 or TRBD2, each matching 5 bases. Trimming removed 1 base from V and 3 bases from J, with 19 bases in between. The germline CDR1 and CDR2 sequences are MNHNS and SASEGT. This CDR3 comprises 17 residues. The DNA for the CDR3 is TGTGCCAGCAGTGAAGAAGAGCCAAGGGTTGGGGGCTACGAGCAGTACTTC. It specifies CASSEEEPRVGGYEQYF.

J is TRBJ2-7 and V is TRBV27; the D is unclear. There are 14 residues in the CDR3. The V gene's germline CDR1 is MNHEY and CDR2 SMNVEV (reference sequence). V lost 3 bases, J lost 7 bases, and 16 bases lay in between. The CDR3 DNA is TGTGCCAGCAGTTTGATTGGTAGCAACGGAGAGCAGTACTTC. Translating gives CASSLIGSNGEQYF.

In this sample, this clonotype turned up many times. This chain links TRBV13 with TRBJ2-7; no firm D call. V was pared by 4 bases and J by 7 bases, with 17 bases between. The CDR3 length is 14 residues. Germline V gene sequence: CDR1 PRHDT, CDR2 FYEKMQ (reference sequence). The CDR3 reads CASSSGVVLWEQYF. CDR3 DNA: TGTGCCAGCAGCTCCGGCGTGGTCCTTTGGGAGCAGTACTTC.